These 21 T cell receptor beta chains came from one sample sequenced in a study of T cell responses to AZD1222 COVID-19 vaccine. The data were produced by immunoSEQ multiplex PCR, yet TCRdb's version contains in-frame clones alone and is incomplete. The sample holds fewer than 200,000 clones, around 87% seen once. The sequenced sample was peripheral blood, obtained 28 days after the second AZD1222 dose. The origin of the receptors is an adult who received the AZD1222 COVID-19 vaccine.

This chain connects TRBV7-6 to TRBJ2-3, with 10 bases that match TRBD2. CDR1 and CDR2 (germline): SGHVS, FNYEAQ. CDR3 length equals 15 residues. V dropped 5 bases and J dropped 1; count of bases not matched to a gene: 3. In DNA form, the CDR3 reads TGTGCCAGCAGCCCCACTAGCGGGGGCACAGATACGCAGTATTTT. It encodes CASSPTSGGTDTQYF.

On this clone: One end of the junction does not line up with germline, which may come from a read error. The V and J genes are TRBV23-1 and TRBJ1-6, with D unresolved. TRBV23-1 is an ORF, with its function uncertain. The CDR3 runs 14 residues. CDR3 sequence (DNA): TGCGCCAGCAGGCAATCTCGGTTCTCTTCACCCCTCCACTTT. This codes for CASRQSRFSSPLHF.

Here the CDR3 DNA reads TGTGCCAGCAGCCCAAGATCCACAGGGAGCAATCAGCCCCAGCATTTT. This translates into CASSPRSTGSNQPQHF. The chain is built from TRBV3-1 (or the pseudogene TRBV3-2) and TRBJ1-5, with a possible D match to TRBD1 (6 bases). Germline assignment: CDR1 LGHDT and CDR2 YNNKEL (reference sequence). This CDR3 has 16 amino acids. V lost 4 bases to trimming and J lost 1 base, with 14 bases between them.

Only one count was recorded for this clone. Written as DNA, the CDR3 is TGCAGTGCAAGTGGGAGCAATCAGCCCCAGCATTTT. Translated: CSASGSNQPQHF. The chain has TRBV20-1 and TRBJ1-5, with unresolved D. Looked up from germline, CDR1 is DFQATT and CDR2 is SNEGSKA (reference sequence). This CDR3 has 12 amino acids. V gave up 6 bases and J gave up 1 base, with 7 bases separating them.

This clone was detected a few times. V usage is TRBV6-5 and J usage is TRBJ1-4; tentatively, D is TRBD1 (6 bases). The CDR3 sequence is 14 residues long. Trimming took 7 bases from V and 8 from J, leaving 17 bases between them. Germline V gene data show CDR1 as MNHEY and CDR2 as SVGAGI. CDR3 DNA: TGTGCCAGCACTTCTAGGGGGGTAGACGAAAAACTGTTTTTT. Translating gives CASTSRGVDEKLFF.

The J gene is TRBJ1-6, the V gene TRBV5-1; D gene ambiguous. V shed 3 bases and J shed 8 bases, with 6 bases lying between them. This CDR3 spans 12 amino acids. The germline V gene encodes CDR1 SGHRS and CDR2 YFSETQ. CDR3 nucleotide sequence: TGCGCCAGCAGCTCCTTCGATTCACCCCTCCACTTT. It specifies CASSSFDSPLHF.

This chain connects TRBV5-1 to TRBJ2-5; 7 positions agree with TRBD2. V lost 2 bases and J lost 2; bases outside the gene matches: 9. The CDR3 has 16 residues. From germline, CDR1 is SGHRS and CDR2 YFSETQ. For the CDR3, the DNA is TGCGCCAGCAGCTTTACAGCGGGGCGAGGACAAGAGACCCAGTACTTC. The encoded protein is CASSFTAGRGQETQYF.

The chain joins TRBV19 to TRBJ1-1, with D perhaps TRBD1 (6 bases). Germline V gene data show CDR1 as LNHDA and CDR2 as SQIVND (reference sequence). The V and J ends lost 10 bases and 0 bases respectively, with 12 bases between them. The CDR3 is made up of 13 amino acids. DNA for the CDR3: TGTGCCACCGCGGACAGCATGAACACTGAAGCTTTCTTT. Translation: CATADSMNTEAFF.

CDR3 DNA: TGTGCCAGCATCAAGACAACAGGGCTCTCCTACGAGCAGTACTTC. Residues: CASIKTTGLSYEQYF. J is TRBJ2-7 and V is TRBV6-5; maybe TRBD1 (6 bases). V lost 7 bases and J lost 0, with 16 bases in between. Germline CDR1 and CDR2: MNHEY and SVGAGI. The CDR3 covers 15 residues.

This clone was counted only a few times. The chain joins TRBV27 to TRBJ1-1; 8 nucleotides match TRBD1. The CDR3 is 17 amino acids. V was clipped by 3 bases and J by 1 base; unmatched bases: 10. Germline V gene lookup returns CDR1 MNHEY and CDR2 SMNVEV (reference sequence). CDR3 sequence reads: CASSFSLAGGWNTEAFF. The CDR3 DNA reads as TGTGCCAGCAGTTTTAGTTTGGCAGGGGGCTGGAACACTGAAGCTTTCTTT.

The chain couples TRBV6-5 to TRBJ2-1; D possibly uses TRBD1 or TRBD2 (5 bases each). Germline V gives CDR1 MNHEY, CDR2 SVGAGI. This CDR3 contains 12 residues. V gave up 2 bases and J gave up 6 bases, with 5 bases separating them. In DNA, the CDR3 is TGTGCCAGCAGTTACGGGGGCAATGAGCAGTTCTTC. Its protein is CASSYGGNEQFF.

The chain has TRBV5-1 and TRBJ2-2; tentatively, D is TRBD1 (6 bases). Germline V gene data show CDR1 as SGHRS and CDR2 as YFSETQ. Between the trimmed V and J ends, which lost 4 bases and 6 bases, there was a span of 16 bases. This CDR3 has 15 amino acids. This CDR3 is CASSQGTSEAGELFF. CDR3 sequence (DNA): TGCGCCAGCAGCCAAGGGACATCTGAGGCCGGGGAGCTGTTTTTT. Variable domain in full (rest from reference TRBV5-1 and TRBJ2-2): KAGVTQTPRYLIKTRGQQVTLSCSPISGHRSVSWYQQTPGQGLQFLFEYFSETQRNKGNFPGRFSGRQFSNSRSEMNVSTLELGDSALYLCASSQGTSEAGELFFGEGSRLTVL.

This chain connects TRBV7-9 to TRBJ2-3; D is unresolved. Germline V gene sequence: CDR1 SEHNR, CDR2 FQNEAQ (reference sequence). There are 13 residues in the CDR3. The V and J ends lost 1 base and 4 bases respectively, with 6 bases between them. The CDR3 spells CASSLVASDTQYF. For the CDR3, the DNA is TGTGCCAGCAGCTTAGTGGCCTCAGATACGCAGTATTTT.

The chain links TRBV15 to TRBJ2-3; the D is unclear. The CDR3 loop spans 13 amino acids. Germline loops: CDR1 LNHNV, CDR2 YYDKDF (reference sequence). With 4 bases removed from V and 0 bases from J, the gap between germline ends came to 5 bases. For the CDR3, the DNA is TGTGCCACCAGCACGGGTAGCACAGATACGCAGTATTTT. Protein product: CATSTGSTDTQYF.

V gene TRBV5-4 combines with J gene TRBJ1-6; maybe TRBD1 (5 bases). V shed 4 bases and J shed 10 bases, with 18 bases lying between them. The CDR3 contains 15 residues. Germline V gene sequence: CDR1 SGHNT, CDR2 YYREEE (reference sequence). CDR3 loop: CASSPNPGVYSPLHF. The DNA for the CDR3 is TGTGCCAGCAGCCCGAATCCGGGGGTTTACTCACCCCTCCACTTT.

The chain has TRBV3-1 (or the pseudogene TRBV3-2) and TRBJ1-2; maybe TRBD1 (6 bases). The germline CDR1 and CDR2 sequences are LGHDT and YNNKEL (reference sequence). CDR3 length: 14 amino acids. With 2 bases removed from V and 8 bases from J, the gap between germline ends came to 15 bases. The CDR3 is CASSQRAGGGGYTF. In DNA form, the CDR3 reads TGTGCCAGCAGCCAACGGGCCGGGGGGGGCGGCTACACCTTC.

This chain connects TRBV10-3 to TRBJ2-7; TRBD2 agrees at 7 bases. The germline gives CDR1 ENHRY, CDR2 SYGVKD. The CDR3 consists of 14 residues. V lost 3 bases and J lost 5; bases outside the gene matches: 7. CDR3 region: CAISETSDPDEQYF. For the CDR3, the DNA is TGTGCCATCAGTGAAACTAGCGATCCGGACGAGCAGTACTTC.

The chain employs TRBV5-1 and TRBJ2-3, with 13 bases that match TRBD2. Germline assignment: CDR1 SGHRS and CDR2 YFSETQ. V lost 1 base and J lost 5; bases outside the gene matches: 4. This CDR3 comprises 16 residues. The CDR3 here is CASSLWGLAGRDTQYF. The CDR3 region has the DNA TGCGCCAGCAGCTTGTGGGGACTAGCGGGGCGAGATACGCAGTATTTT.

The rearrangement joins TRBV19 to TRBJ1-4; 7 nucleotides match TRBD1. Germline V gene data show CDR1 as LNHDA and CDR2 as SQIVND (reference sequence). The CDR3 has 14 amino acids. The V segment lost 6 bases and the J segment 8 bases; nucleotides outside the gene matches: 9. The CDR3 bases are TGTGCCAGTAGGAATACAGGGGTAGGCGAAAAACTGTTTTTT. This sequence encodes CASRNTGVGEKLFF.

This clone was seen a single time. This chain uses TRBV24-1 with TRBJ2-1; D not certain. CDR3 length: 20 residues. V was trimmed by 5 bases and J by 0 bases, leaving 25 bases between them. The germline gives CDR1 KGHDR, CDR2 SFDVKD. The CDR3 sequence is CATSGPRVQEEGSSYNEQFF. The DNA of the CDR3 is TGTGCCACCAGTGGGCCTCGGGTTCAGGAAGAAGGCAGCTCCTACAATGAGCAGTTCTTC.

This rearrangement joins TRBV19 to TRBJ2-5; 8 nucleotides match TRBD1. The CDR3 extends over 16 amino acids. V gave up 4 bases and J gave up 3 bases; unmatched junction bases: 10. Per germline, CDR1 LNHDA and CDR2 SQIVND (reference sequence). CDR3 sequence: CASSRGRGQFEETQYF. In DNA, the CDR3 is TGTGCCAGTAGTAGGGGCAGGGGGCAATTTGAAGAGACCCAGTACTTC.